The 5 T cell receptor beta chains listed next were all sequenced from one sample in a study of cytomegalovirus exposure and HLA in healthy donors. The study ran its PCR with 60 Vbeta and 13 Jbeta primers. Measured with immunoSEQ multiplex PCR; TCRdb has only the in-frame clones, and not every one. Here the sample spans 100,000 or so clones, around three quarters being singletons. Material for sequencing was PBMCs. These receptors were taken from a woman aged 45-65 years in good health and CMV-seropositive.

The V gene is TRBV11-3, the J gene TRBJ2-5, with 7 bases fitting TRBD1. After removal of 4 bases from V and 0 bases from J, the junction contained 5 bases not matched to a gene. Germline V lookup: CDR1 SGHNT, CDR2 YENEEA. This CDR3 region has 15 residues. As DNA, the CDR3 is TGTGCCAGCAGCTCGACAGGGTCCCACCAAGAGACCCAGTACTTC. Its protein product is CASSSTGSHQETQYF.

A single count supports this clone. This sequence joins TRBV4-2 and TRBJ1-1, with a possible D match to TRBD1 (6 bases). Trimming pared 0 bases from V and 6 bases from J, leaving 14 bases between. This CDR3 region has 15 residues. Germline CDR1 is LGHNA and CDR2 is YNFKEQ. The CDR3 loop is CASSQELGALSEAFF. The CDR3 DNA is TGTGCCAGCAGCCAAGAGTTGGGGGCGCTTTCTGAAGCTTTCTTT.

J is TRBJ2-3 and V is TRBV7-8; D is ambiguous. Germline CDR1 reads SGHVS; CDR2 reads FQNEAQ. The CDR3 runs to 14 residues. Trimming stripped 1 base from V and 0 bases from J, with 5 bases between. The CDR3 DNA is TGTGCCAGCAGCTTAGTCCCTAGCACAGATACGCAGTATTTT. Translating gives CASSLVPSTDTQYF.

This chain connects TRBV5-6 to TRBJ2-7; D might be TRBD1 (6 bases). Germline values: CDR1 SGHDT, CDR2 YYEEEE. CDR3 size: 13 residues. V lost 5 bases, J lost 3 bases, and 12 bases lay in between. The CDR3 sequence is CASRQQGFYEQYF. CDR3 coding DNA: TGTGCCAGCAGGCAACAGGGTTTCTACGAGCAGTACTTC.

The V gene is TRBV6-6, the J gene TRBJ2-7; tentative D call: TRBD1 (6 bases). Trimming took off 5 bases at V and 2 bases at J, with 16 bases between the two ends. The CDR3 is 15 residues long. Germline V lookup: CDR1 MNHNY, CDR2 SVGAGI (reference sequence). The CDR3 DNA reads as TGTGCCAGCAGTCCGGACCGACAGGCCGCCTACGAGCAGTACTTC. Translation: CASSPDRQAAYEQYF.